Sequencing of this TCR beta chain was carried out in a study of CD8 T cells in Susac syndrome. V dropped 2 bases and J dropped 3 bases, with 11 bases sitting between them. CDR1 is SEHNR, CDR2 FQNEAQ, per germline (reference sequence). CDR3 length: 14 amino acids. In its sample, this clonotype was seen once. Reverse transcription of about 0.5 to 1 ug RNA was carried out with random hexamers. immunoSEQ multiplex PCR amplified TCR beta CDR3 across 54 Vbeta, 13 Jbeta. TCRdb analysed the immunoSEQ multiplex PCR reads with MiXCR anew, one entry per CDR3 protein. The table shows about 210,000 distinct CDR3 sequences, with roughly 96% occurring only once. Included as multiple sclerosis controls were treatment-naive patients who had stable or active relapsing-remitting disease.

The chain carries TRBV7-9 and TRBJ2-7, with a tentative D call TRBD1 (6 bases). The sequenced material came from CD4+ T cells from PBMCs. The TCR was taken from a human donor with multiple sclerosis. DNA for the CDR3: TGTGCCAGCAGCTTAAGACAGGACCGCTACGAGCAGTACTTC. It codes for CASSLRQDRYEQYF.